This entry features one T cell receptor delta chain sequence. The mismatch at residue 15 between this DNA's translation and the TCRdb protein of a much larger clone likely reflects a read error; the protein shown is translated from the DNA. TCRdb reprocessed the multiplex PCR reads using CATT. The sample consists of around 49,000 delta-chain clones, roughly 2% of them appearing once. This CDR3 is built from 20 residues. Germline lookup yields CDR1 GEAIGNYY and CDR2 EKD. This entry belongs to a study of γδ T cells in repeated Plasmodium falciparum infection. About the study: Malian children with intense seasonal malaria exposure were compared with matched Australian children.

Flow sorting of PBMC yielded separate Vgamma9/Vdelta2+ and Vdelta2-negative gammadelta T cell populations for bulk repertoire analysis. The V and J genes are TRDV2 and TRDJ3, with D tentatively TRDD3 (6 bases). Here the J gene came from matching the DNA to germline, since TCRdb omits it. Sequencing was done on a sample of gamma-delta T cells from blood. This sequence originates from a pool of human donors (malaria-infected and uninfected, not separated). The CDR3, as DNA: TGTGCCTGTGACACCGTGGGGGGGGCCCAATCGACCTGGGACGCCCGACAGATGTTTTTC. This gives the protein CACDTVGGAQSTWDARQMFF.